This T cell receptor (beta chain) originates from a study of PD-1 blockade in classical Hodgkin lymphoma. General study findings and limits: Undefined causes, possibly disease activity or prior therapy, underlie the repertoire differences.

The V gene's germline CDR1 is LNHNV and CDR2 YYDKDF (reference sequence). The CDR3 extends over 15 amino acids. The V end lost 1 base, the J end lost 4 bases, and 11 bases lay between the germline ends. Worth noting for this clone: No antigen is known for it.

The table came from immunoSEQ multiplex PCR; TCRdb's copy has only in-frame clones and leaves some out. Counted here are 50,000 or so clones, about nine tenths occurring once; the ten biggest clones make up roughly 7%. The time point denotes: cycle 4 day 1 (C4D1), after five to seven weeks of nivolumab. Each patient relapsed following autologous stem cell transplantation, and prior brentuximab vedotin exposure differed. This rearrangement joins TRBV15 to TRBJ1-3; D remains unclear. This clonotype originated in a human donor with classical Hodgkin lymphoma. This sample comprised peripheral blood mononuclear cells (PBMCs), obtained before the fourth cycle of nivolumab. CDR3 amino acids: CATSRGTGRGNTIYF. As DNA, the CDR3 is TGTGCCACCAGCAGAGGGACGGGTAGGGGAAACACCATATATTTT.